This T cell receptor beta chain was captured by sequencing in a study of cytomegalovirus exposure and HLA in healthy donors. V was trimmed by 2 bases and J by 6 bases, leaving 13 bases between them. This CDR3 contains 15 residues. Germline V gene data show CDR1 as SGHAT and CDR2 as FQNNGV. Researchers ran the PCR with 60 Vbeta and 13 Jbeta primers. Generated by immunoSEQ multiplex PCR, the TCRdb table keeps only in-frame clones and is missing some. Among about 170,000 clones listed, approximately 80% were seen once. A note on this clone: No antigen is known for it.

Findings of the study overall: The study recorded over 150 TCR beta chains that were cytomegalovirus-associated. Several V segments, TRBV6-2 and TRBV6-3 among them, could not be told apart and were dropped. A reported reduction in N-insertions relative to the roughly 640-donor mean was seen in an Asian-associated ancestry cluster in a later analysis. Most of the CMV-associated TCR beta chains (in a later analysis) appeared to be HLA-restricted.

Input material: PBMCs. The V and J genes are TRBV11-2 and TRBJ2-2, with a weak D call TRBD2 (7 bases). The clonotype originates from a boy aged 2 to 9 in good health and CMV-seronegative. CDR3 nucleotides: TGTGCCAGCAGCTTAAAGGGGGGGCCGTCCGGGGAGCTGTTTTTT. It encodes CASSLKGGPSGELFF.